The subject of this entry is one T cell receptor (beta chain). Antigen specificity is unknown. The entry originates in a study of CXCR3-negative and CXCR3-positive naive CD8 T cells. Researchers prepared the TRB cDNA libraries using 5' RACE with UMI labels. Using the 5' RACE reads, TCRdb records one entry per CDR3 protein without DNA. The sample has approximately 40,000 distinct CDR3 sequences. Germline V gene sequence: CDR1 LGHNA, CDR2 YNFKEQ. The CDR3 loop spans 12 amino acids. General study points: Memory cells differed in TRBV-TRBJ usage, but naive CXCR3-negative and CXCR3-positive cells had similar usage. Comparably high diversity marked both naive subsets, whereas memory CD8+ cells had much lower diversity.

Sequenced sample: memory CD8+ T cells from blood. The TCR was taken from a human donor in good health. Some clones in this sample may be carry-over from other donors' samples. This chain links TRBV4-2 with TRBJ2-4. CDR3: CASSLGVASQYF.